This note documents a single T cell receptor beta chain sequence. Its matching antigen is unknown. The data were taken from a study of T cell responses to AZD1222 COVID-19 vaccine. General study points: Clonal diversity may have been underestimated, and the donors were mostly white British, with more females than males. Spike as a whole was targeted by vaccine-associated CD4 TCRs, dominant at 160-218 and 743-854.

Sequencing used immunoSEQ multiplex PCR; TCRdb keeps in-frame clones, though not all of them. The sample consists of under 200,000 clones, about nine tenths of them appearing once. The V end lost 2 bases, the J end lost 1 base, and 9 bases lay between the germline ends. Germline V gene lookup returns CDR1 MNHEY and CDR2 SVGEGT. The CDR3 runs 15 residues. The source is an adult in good health. The sequences come from peripheral blood, collected on day 0 of AZD1222 vaccination. The chain couples TRBV6-2 or TRBV6-3 to TRBJ1-5; possible D gene TRBD1, 6 bases. The DNA for the CDR3 is TGTGCCAGCAGTTACCTTACAGGGAGCAATCAGCCCCAGCATTTT. Translation: CASSYLTGSNQPQHF.